A single sample gave rise to the 11 T cell receptor beta chains below, sequenced in a study of identical twins. One entry per CDR3 protein, called by TCRdb with MiXCR from the 5' RACE reads. The table has roughly 200,000 distinct CDR3 sequences, about a sixth seen once. The same sample was also studied in work on T cells expressing NK-cell markers.

The specimen was CD8+ T cells sorted from blood. The source of these receptors is a woman younger than 30 in good health.

The chain is built from TRBV11-2 and TRBJ2-3; D is perhaps TRBD1 (6 bases). The CDR3 is made up of 14 amino acids. Germline V gene sequence: CDR1 SGHAT, CDR2 FQNNGV. Trimming removed 0 bases from V and 5 bases from J, with 9 bases in between. The CDR3 DNA reads as TGTGCCAGCAGCTTAGAGGGGGCCATAGATACGCAGTATTTT. Translation gives CASSLEGAIDTQYF.

The table lists this clonotype with many counts. The rearrangement joins TRBV4-3 to TRBJ2-7; D not certain. The CDR3 is made up of 15 amino acids. Between the trimmed V and J ends, which lost 1 base and 2 bases, there was a span of 12 bases. From germline, CDR1 is LGHNA and CDR2 YSLEER. This CDR3 reads CASSQGADTTYEQYF. CDR3 sequence (DNA): TGCGCCAGCAGCCAAGGGGCTGATACTACCTACGAGCAGTACTTC.

This clonotype was detected a few times. The chain combines TRBV5-6 with TRBJ2-1; D could derive from TRBD1 or TRBD2 (5 bases each). The CDR3 has 12 amino acids. Trimming cost V 4 bases and J 7 bases, with 9 bases left between them. CDR1 is SGHDT, CDR2 YYEEEE, per germline. Here the CDR3 reads CASSVWGNEQFF. CDR3 in DNA: TGTGCCAGCAGCGTGTGGGGGAATGAGCAGTTCTTC.

The rearrangement joins TRBV12-3 or TRBV12-4 to TRBJ2-5; 8 nucleotides align to TRBD2. Germline trimming cut 2 bases from V and 4 bases from J; bases unmatched to any gene: 6. The CDR3 totals 15 residues. The CDR3 here is CASSLISGGGETQYF. In DNA form, the CDR3 reads TGTGCCAGCAGTTTAATAAGCGGGGGAGGAGAGACCCAGTACTTC.

J is TRBJ2-3 and V is TRBV11-2, with TRBD2 matching over 7 bases. The CDR3 extends over 15 amino acids. Germline V gives CDR1 SGHAT, CDR2 FQNNGV. V shed 5 bases and J 2 bases; nucleotides not matched to a gene: 7. The CDR3 loop reads CASSPQAGITDTQYF. DNA of the CDR3: TGTGCCAGCAGCCCCCAAGCGGGGATCACAGATACGCAGTATTTT.

This clonotype came up a few times. The V call is TRBV2, the J call TRBJ2-1; D unresolved. Germline V gene sequence: CDR1 SNHLY, CDR2 FYNNEI. The CDR3 spans 13 residues. The V end was cut by 3 bases, the J end by 6 bases, with 9 bases between. Written as DNA, the CDR3 is TGTGCCAGCAGTGACAGAACTATCAATGAGCAGTTCTTC. Protein: CASSDRTINEQFF. Supplemented by reference TRBV2 and TRBJ2-1, the full variable domain reads EPEVTQTPSHQVTQMGQEVILRCVPISNHLYFYWYRQILGQKVEFLVSFYNNEISEKSEIFDDQFSVERPDGSNFTLKIRSTKLEDSAMYFCASSDRTINEQFFGPGTRLTVL.

This clonotype came up a few times. CDR3 loop: CASSPGPRGSYNEQFF. CDR3 coding DNA: TGTGCCAGCAGCCCCGGGCCACGAGGGTCATACAATGAGCAGTTCTTC. V usage is TRBV27 and J usage is TRBJ2-1, with D perhaps TRBD2 (5 bases). The CDR3 covers 16 residues. Germline assignment: CDR1 MNHEY and CDR2 SMNVEV (reference sequence). The V and J ends lost 6 bases and 4 bases respectively, with 19 bases between them.

The chain uses TRBV18 and TRBJ1-2, with 7 bases matching TRBD1. The germline V gene has CDR1 KGHSH and CDR2 LQKENI. This CDR3 is built from 15 residues. V lost 3 bases to trimming and J lost 4 bases; unmatched junction nucleotides: 8. The CDR3 loop is CASSPSQGPGYGYTF. The CDR3 coding sequence is TGTGCCAGCTCACCCTCACAGGGGCCGGGCTATGGCTACACCTTC.

This clonotype was recorded a few times. The chain links TRBV9 to TRBJ1-6, with TRBD1 as a possible D gene (5 bases). The CDR3 is made up of 14 amino acids. V shed 4 bases and J shed 7 bases, with 12 bases lying between them. Germline CDR1 and CDR2: SGDLS and YYNGEE. This CDR3 reads CASSLGGTNSPLHF. In nucleotides, the CDR3 is TGTGCCAGCAGCCTGGGGGGGACGAATTCACCCCTCCACTTT. The full variable domain, its missing parts supplied by reference TRBV9 and TRBJ1-6, is DSGVTQTPKHLITATGQRVTLRCSPRSGDLSVYWYQQSLDQGLQFLIQYYNGEERAKGNILERFSAQQFPDLHSELNLSSLELGDSALYFCASSLGGTNSPLHFGNGTRLTVT.

This clonotype was recorded a few times. This rearrangement joins TRBV9 to TRBJ2-3; 9 bases map to TRBD1. With 5 bases clipped from V and 3 bases from J, the junction kept 7 bases outside the gene matches. CDR1 is SGDLS and CDR2 is YYNGEE in the germline V gene. CDR3 length: 15 residues. The DNA of the CDR3 is TGTGCCAGCAGTTACAGGGGGCGCAAAACAGATACGCAGTATTTT. The encoded protein is CASSYRGRKTDTQYF.

J is TRBJ1-1 and V is TRBV5-6; D remains ambiguous. The germline gives CDR1 SGHDT, CDR2 YYEEEE. This CDR3 spans 11 amino acids. Trimming stripped 6 bases from V and 6 bases from J, with 9 bases between. The CDR3 region is CASMFGSEAFF. In DNA form, the CDR3 reads TGTGCCAGCATGTTTGGCTCTGAAGCTTTCTTT.